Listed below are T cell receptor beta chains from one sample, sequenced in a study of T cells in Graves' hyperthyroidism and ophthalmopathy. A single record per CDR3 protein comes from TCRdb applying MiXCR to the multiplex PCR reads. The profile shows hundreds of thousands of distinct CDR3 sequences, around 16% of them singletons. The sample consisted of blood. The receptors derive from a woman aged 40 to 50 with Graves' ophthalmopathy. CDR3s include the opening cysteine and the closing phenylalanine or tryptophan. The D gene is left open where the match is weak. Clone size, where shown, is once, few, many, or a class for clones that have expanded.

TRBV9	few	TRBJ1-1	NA	TGTGCCAGCAGCGTAAGGGCAGGGGCGGCAGCTTTCTTT	CASSVRAGAAAFF
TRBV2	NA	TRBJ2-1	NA	TGTGCCAGCAATGCTAGGGGGGGGGAACGACGGAAGTTCTTC	CASNARGGERRKFF
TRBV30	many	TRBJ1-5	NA	TGTGCCTGGAGTCACTCCGGCGCTTATAGCAATCAGCCCCAGCATTTT	CAWSHSGAYSNQPQHF
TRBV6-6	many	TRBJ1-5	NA	TGTGCCAGCAGTTACTCGAAGTTACAGAGGTCCAATCAGCCCCAGCATTTT	CASSYSKLQRSNQPQHF
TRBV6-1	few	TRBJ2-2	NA	TGTGCCAGCAATAAACAGGGCTTGAGCACCGGGGAGCTGTTTTTT	CASNKQGLSTGELFF
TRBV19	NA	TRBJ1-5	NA	TGTGCCAGCCAAAGGGTCTACAATCAGCCCCAGCATTTT	CASQRVYNQPQHF
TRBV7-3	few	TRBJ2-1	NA	TGTGCCAGCAGCACACTGGGGGAGCCAGGCAATGAGCAGTTCTTC	CASSTLGEPGNEQFF
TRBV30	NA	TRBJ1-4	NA	TGTGCCTGGAGCAGGGACCCTGCGGCTAATGAAAAACTGTTTTTT	CAWSRDPAANEKLFF
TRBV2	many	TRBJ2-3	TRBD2	TGTGCCAGCAGTGGCCAGACTAGCGCCACAGATACGCAGTATTTT	CASSGQTSATDTQYF
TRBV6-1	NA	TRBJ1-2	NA	TGTGCCAGCAGTGAGACCGGGACCGCGTATGGCTACACCTTC	CASSETGTAYGYTF
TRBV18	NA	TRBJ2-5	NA	TGTGCCAGCTCAGCGGGACTCGGGGAGACCCAGTACTTC	CASSAGLGETQYF
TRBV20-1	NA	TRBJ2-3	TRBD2	TGCAGTGCTAGAGACCGGGTGCCTAGCGGGGGAACAGATACGCAGTATTTT	CSARDRVPSGGTDTQYF
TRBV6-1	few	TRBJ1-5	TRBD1	TGTGCCAGCCAGGGACAGGCAAATCAGCCCCAGCATTTT	CASQGQANQPQHF
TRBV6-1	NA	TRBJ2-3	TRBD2	TGTGCCAGCAGTGAAGAGGTAGCTAGCGGGAGTTCTTCGCAGTATTTT	CASSEEVASGSSSQYF
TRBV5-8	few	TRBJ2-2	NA	TGTGCCAGCAGCTTGGTCCGGGGTTGGTCCGGGGAGCTGTTTTTT	CASSLVRGWSGELFF
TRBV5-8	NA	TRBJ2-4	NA	TGTGCCAGCAGCCCGGAGGGGGACAGCCTTATTAGTGCGGAGGCCAAAAACATTCAGTACTTC	CASSPEGDSLISAEAKNIQYF
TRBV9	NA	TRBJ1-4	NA	TGTGCCAGCAGCGCACCGGGCATCGGGAATGAAAAACTGTTTTTT	CASSAPGIGNEKLFF
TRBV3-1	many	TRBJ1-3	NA	TGTGCCAGCAGCCAATCTGAGACAGCGACCCGAAACACCATATATTTT	CASSQSETATRNTIYF
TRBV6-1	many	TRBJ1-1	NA	TGTGCCAGCAGCCCAGCAGGGAGGGGGAGCACTGAAGCTTTCTTT	CASSPAGRGSTEAFF
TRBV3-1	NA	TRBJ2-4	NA	TGTGCCAGCAGCCAAGAACGTAGGGTGCTAGCCAAAAACATTCAGTACTTC	CASSQERRVLAKNIQYF
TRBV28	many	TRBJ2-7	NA	TGTGCCAGCAGTTCCCAGTTTTTGTCCTACGAGCAGTACTTC	CASSSQFLSYEQYF
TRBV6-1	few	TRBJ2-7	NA	TGTGCCAGCAGTGAAGGTTGGGCGGGGTACGAGCAGTACTTC	CASSEGWAGYEQYF
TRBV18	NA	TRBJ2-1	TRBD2	TGTGCCAGCTCACTATCACTAGCGGGAGATCCCCAAAGCTCCTACAATGAGCAGTTCTTC	CASSLSLAGDPQSSYNEQFF
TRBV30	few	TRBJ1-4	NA	TGTGCCTGGCATACAGGGTTAAGGAAAAAACTGTTTTTT	CAWHTGLRKKLFF
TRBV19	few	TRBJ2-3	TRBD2	TGTGCCAGTAGTTTCGTGAGCGGGGGGATGAGGACAGATACGCAGTATTTT	CASSFVSGGMRTDTQYF
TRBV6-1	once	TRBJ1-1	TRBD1	TGTGCCAGCAGCCAGCAAGGCCAGGGGGACGAAGCTTTCTTT	CASSQQGQGDEAFF